Listed below are T cell receptor beta chains from one sample, sequenced in a study of cytomegalovirus exposure and HLA in healthy donors. Sequencing used immunoSEQ multiplex PCR; TCRdb keeps in-frame clones, though not all of them. The data contain 100,000 to 150,000 clones, over 70% of them seen just once; the ten biggest clones take up approximately 3.8%. The sequenced sample was PBMCs. All receptors derive from a man aged 40-50 years in good health and CMV-seropositive. The CDR3 runs from the conserved cysteine through the conserved F or W. The D gene is left open where the match is weak. Not every row has a clone size; where given, it reads once, few, many or a size class.

J | D | size | V | DNA | CDR3
TRBJ2-1 | TRBD2 | - | TRBV2 | TGTGCCAGCAGTGAAAGGCTAGCGGGGTACAATGAGCAGTTCTTC | CASSERLAGYNEQFF
TRBJ2-7 | - | - | TRBV4-1 | TGCGCCAGCAGCCCCCCCGCCCGGGACTACGAGCAGTACTTC | CASSPPARDYEQYF
TRBJ1-2 | TRBD1 | - | TRBV7-9 | TGTGCCAGCAGCTTTGAAACAGGGGATGGCTACACCTTC | CASSFETGDGYTF
TRBJ1-1 | - | - | TRBV5-6 | TGTGCCAGCAGCTTGGTGGGGGCGAACACTGAAGCTTTCTTT | CASSLVGANTEAFF
TRBJ2-1 | TRBD1 | - | TRBV2 | TGTGCCACGTCAGGACAGGGCTCCGGGAATGAGCAGTTCTTC | CATSGQGSGNEQFF
TRBJ1-5 | - | - | TRBV7-2 | TGTGCCAGCAGCGCACGGGGGAGGGATCAGCCCCAGCATTTT | CASSARGRDQPQHF
TRBJ1-2 | TRBD1 | - | TRBV6-1 | TGTGCCAGCAGTGTGCAGGGGGTCTACACCTTC | CASSVQGVYTF
TRBJ2-1 | TRBD1 | - | TRBV6-1 | TGTGCCAGCAGGCTCCGGGACAGCTCCTACAATGAGCAGTTCTTC | CASRLRDSSYNEQFF
TRBJ2-2 | TRBD2 | - | TRBV5-1 | TGCGCCAGCAGCCCGGGGCGCATCGCGGCCGGGACTAGTCTGGCCGGGGAGCTGTTTTTT | CASSPGRIAAGTSLAGELFF
TRBJ1-2 | TRBD1 | - | TRBV5-3 | TGTGCCAGAAGCCGACAGGGTTCTATCTATGGCTACACCTTC | CARSRQGSIYGYTF
TRBJ2-2 | - | few | TRBV6-1 | TGTGCCAGCAGTGAAAACCAGGGGACCGGGGAGCTGTTTTTT | CASSENQGTGELFF
TRBJ2-7 | - | - | TRBV2 | TGTGCCAGCAGTGGTCTAGCTGATGCCTACGAGCAGTACTTC | CASSGLADAYEQYF
TRBJ1-3 | TRBD1 | - | TRBV6-1 | TGTGCCAGCACTAGCCTCAGGGGGCCTGGAAACACCATATATTTT | CASTSLRGPGNTIYF
TRBJ1-1 | TRBD1 | - | TRBV29-1 | TGCAGCGCGCCGGGACAGGGGCGCGCTGAAGCTTTCTTT | CSAPGQGRAEAFF
TRBJ2-2 | - | - | TRBV13 | TGTGCCAGCAGCTTAGGAGAACCGGACACCGGGGAGCTGTTTTTT | CASSLGEPDTGELFF
TRBJ2-6 | - | - | TRBV6-1 | TGTGCCAGCAACAGCCTGTCCTCTGGGGCCAACGTCCTGACTTTC | CASNSLSSGANVLTF
TRBJ1-4 | - | - | TRBV4-3 | TGCGCCAGCAGCGGAGACCTGACCGCCTCTAGGGAAAAACTGTTTTTT | CASSGDLTASREKLFF